Listed here are 23 T cell receptor beta chains from one sample, sequenced in a study of blood T cell repertoires in COVID-19. Sequenced by immunoSEQ multiplex PCR; TCRdb stores in-frame clones only, minus some. The profile covers fewer than 80,000 clones, with roughly 90% appearing a single time and approximately 6.2% taken by the ten largest. Sequences were obtained from peripheral blood. These receptors were collected from a human donor in a cohort sampled during active COVID-19.

The genes are TRBV15 and TRBJ1-5, with D tentatively TRBD1 (5 bases). Trimming pared 6 bases from V and 3 bases from J, leaving 9 bases between. Germline lookup yields CDR1 LNHNV and CDR2 YYDKDF (reference sequence). The CDR3 runs to 13 residues. Written as DNA, the CDR3 is TGTGCCACCAGAGGGGACTACAATCAGCCCCAGCATTTT. The encoded protein is CATRGDYNQPQHF.

V and J are TRBV7-8 and TRBJ2-7; 13 nucleotides agree with TRBD2. The germline V gene encodes CDR1 SGHVS and CDR2 FQNEAQ. J gave up 12 bases and V 4 bases, and 6 bases lay outside the gene matches. The CDR3 sequence is 13 residues long. CDR3 in amino acids: CASSSGLAGVLYF. The CDR3 DNA reads TGTGCCAGCAGCTCCGGACTAGCGGGGGTTTTGTACTTC.

This chain connects TRBV5-1 to TRBJ2-5, with 7 nucleotides matching TRBD2. Germline V CDR1 and CDR2: SGHRS, YFSETQ. Trimming at V came to 4 bases and at J to 2 bases, leaving 5 bases not matched to a gene. There are 14 residues in the CDR3. The CDR3 sequence: CASSRGAGQETQYF. The CDR3 coding sequence is TGCGCCAGCAGCCGGGGAGCGGGGCAAGAGACCCAGTACTTC.

The gene calls are TRBV27 and TRBJ2-7, with TRBD2 matching 12 bases. From germline, CDR1 is MNHEY and CDR2 SMNVEV (reference sequence). Germline trimming cut 9 bases from V and 2 bases from J; bases unmatched to any gene: 14. This CDR3 spans 17 amino acids. CDR3 in amino acids: CARGVPSGRAPTYEQYF. The DNA of the CDR3 is TGTGCCAGAGGGGTCCCTAGCGGGAGGGCCCCTACCTACGAGCAGTACTTC.

V gene TRBV9 combines with J gene TRBJ2-7; 8 bases are a match to TRBD1. With 4 bases clipped from V and 0 bases from J, the junction kept 9 bases outside the gene matches. This CDR3 has 16 amino acids. Looked up from germline, CDR1 is SGDLS and CDR2 is YYNGEE. As DNA, the CDR3 is TGTGCCAGCAGCCCTGGGACAGGCAGGGACTCCTACGAGCAGTACTTC. Its translation: CASSPGTGRDSYEQYF.

The chain combines TRBV5-4 with TRBJ2-5, with 8 bases that match TRBD2. The junction had 10 bases not matched to a gene; V was cut back by 0 bases and J by 6 bases. CDR3 size: 16 residues. Germline values: CDR1 SGHNT, CDR2 YYREEE (reference sequence). In nucleotides, the CDR3 is TGTGCCAGCAGCTTGGCGTTGACGGGGGGGCCGAAGACCCAGTACTTC. Its translation is CASSLALTGGPKTQYF.

The chain couples TRBV7-2 to TRBJ1-5; D may be TRBD1 (5 bases). Germline V gene lookup returns CDR1 SGHTA and CDR2 FQGNSA. The V and J ends lost 1 base and 7 bases respectively, with 11 bases between them. The CDR3 covers 14 residues. The DNA for the CDR3 is TGTGCCAGCAGCTTAGGGGGTCCAGGGCAGCCCCAGCATTTT. It translates to CASSLGGPGQPQHF.

V is TRBV9 and J is TRBJ1-2, with 8 bases lining up with TRBD1. This CDR3 spans 16 amino acids. Germline V CDR1 and CDR2: SGDLS, YYNGEE. V shed 4 bases and J 4 bases; nucleotides not matched to a gene: 12. The CDR3, as DNA: TGTGCCAGCAGCCTAGGTTGGACAGGGTTTGTCTATGGCTACACCTTC. Amino acids: CASSLGWTGFVYGYTF. Based on the CDR3 plus reference TRBV9 and TRBJ1-2, the full variable domain is DSGVTQTPKHLITATGQRVTLRCSPRSGDLSVYWYQQSLDQGLQFLIQYYNGEERAKGNILERFSAQQFPDLHSELNLSSLELGDSALYFCASSLGWTGFVYGYTFGSGTRLTVV.

The J gene is TRBJ2-1, the V gene TRBV6-5; possible D gene TRBD2, 7 bases. The CDR3 runs to 15 residues. Germline V gene lookup returns CDR1 MNHEY and CDR2 SVGAGI. Trimming left V 6 bases short and J 3 bases short, with 15 bases between. The CDR3 spells CASRGGATNYNEQFF. For the CDR3, the DNA is TGTGCCAGCAGGGGGGGGGCGACCAACTACAATGAGCAGTTCTTC.

The chain carries TRBV9 and TRBJ2-3; D ambiguous. The germline CDR1 and CDR2 sequences are SGDLS and YYNGEE. This CDR3 is 14 amino acids long. The V gene lost 0 bases and the J gene lost 5 bases, with 10 bases spanning the gap. The CDR3 region is CASSVEGRLDTQYF. CDR3 in DNA: TGTGCCAGCAGCGTAGAAGGCAGGCTAGATACGCAGTATTTT. The complete variable domain, with remaining parts taken from reference TRBV9 and TRBJ2-3, reads DSGVTQTPKHLITATGQRVTLRCSPRSGDLSVYWYQQSLDQGLQFLIQYYNGEERAKGNILERFSAQQFPDLHSELNLSSLELGDSALYFCASSVEGRLDTQYFGPGTRLTVL.

V and J are TRBV25-1 and TRBJ1-2; tentatively, D is TRBD1 (5 bases). Germline V gene lookup returns CDR1 MGHDK and CDR2 SYGVNS. Between the trimmed V and J ends, which lost 6 bases and 6 bases, there was a span of 8 bases. The CDR3 runs 11 residues. CDR3 bases: TGTGCCAGCAGCAGGGCCCATGGCTACACCTTC. As protein: CASSRAHGYTF.

The chain joins TRBV11-2 to TRBJ2-1; 11 positions match TRBD2. V dropped 8 bases and J dropped 8; count of bases not matched to a gene: 8. Germline V gene sequence: CDR1 SGHAT, CDR2 FQNNGV. The CDR3 has 14 amino acids. The CDR3 loop is CASSRLAGIDEQFF. The CDR3 DNA reads as TGTGCCAGCTCTAGACTAGCGGGAATCGATGAGCAGTTCTTC.

This chain connects TRBV2 to TRBJ1-4, with 7 bases that match TRBD1. CDR1 SNHLY and CDR2 FYNNEI come from the germline V gene. This CDR3 has 14 amino acids. The trim removed 6 bases at V and 7 bases at J, leaving 8 bases unmatched. Here the CDR3 DNA reads TGTGCCAGCAGGGAACAGGGGATGGGTGAAAAACTGTTTTTT. Protein sequence: CASREQGMGEKLFF. The entire variable domain, with the rest obtained from reference TRBV2 and TRBJ1-4, is as follows: EPEVTQTPSHQVTQMGQEVILRCVPISNHLYFYWYRQILGQKVEFLVSFYNNEISEKSEIFDDQFSVERPDGSNFTLKIRSTKLEDSAMYFCASREQGMGEKLFFGSGTQLSVL.

This chain links TRBV7-3 with TRBJ2-3; D not certain. Germline V gene lookup returns CDR1 SGHTA and CDR2 FQGTGA. There are 13 residues in the CDR3. V gave up 2 bases and J gave up 4 bases, with 7 bases separating them. Written as DNA, the CDR3 is TGTGCCAGCAGCTTATCGGAGTCAGATACGCAGTATTTT. It specifies CASSLSESDTQYF.

The rearrangement joins TRBV5-6 to TRBJ2-2; 10 bases are a match to TRBD1. V gave up 2 bases and J gave up 9 bases; unmatched junction bases: 4. CDR3 length: 14 amino acids. CDR1 is SGHDT, CDR2 YYEEEE, per germline. Here the CDR3 DNA reads TGTGCCAGCAGCTTAGGACAGGGGGTGAGGGAGCTGTTTTTT. Translation gives CASSLGQGVRELFF.

In this sample, this clone turned up once. The chain joins TRBV7-3 to TRBJ2-5; D is unclear. V was pared by 5 bases and J by 4 bases, with 17 bases between. The CDR3 loop spans 15 amino acids. The germline gives CDR1 SGHTA, CDR2 FQGTGA. As DNA, the CDR3 is TGTGCCAGCAGCCCAAGACTCGGTCCAATAGAGACCCAGTACTTC. Amino acids: CASSPRLGPIETQYF.

The V and J genes are TRBV14 and TRBJ2-7; D gene uncertain. The CDR3 has 13 residues. Germline CDR1 SGHDN, CDR2 FVKESK. Trimming took off 0 bases at V and 3 bases at J, with 6 bases between the two ends. Here the CDR3 reads CASSQDGVYEQYF. As DNA, the CDR3 is TGTGCCAGCAGCCAAGACGGAGTCTACGAGCAGTACTTC. Using reference TRBV14 and TRBJ2-7 for the parts outside the CDR3, the full variable domain is EAGVTQFPSHSVIEKGQTVTLRCDPISGHDNLYWYRRVMGKEIKFLLHFVKESKQDESGMPNNRFLAERTGGTYSTLKVQPAELEDSGVYFCASSQDGVYEQYFGPGTRLTVT.

The chain has TRBV28 and TRBJ1-2; 7 bases fit TRBD1. In germline, CDR1 is MDHEN, CDR2 SYDVKM. The V segment lost 7 bases and the J segment 1 base; nucleotides outside the gene matches: 6. The CDR3 is 14 residues long. CDR3 sequence: CASMEGGFNYGYTF. In nucleotides, the CDR3 is TGTGCCAGCATGGAAGGGGGCTTTAACTATGGCTACACCTTC.

The genes are TRBV13 and TRBJ2-2; 10 positions match TRBD2. Germline V CDR1 and CDR2: PRHDT, FYEKMQ (reference sequence). V was pared by 4 bases and J by 5 bases, with 7 bases of the junction left unmatched. The length of the CDR3 is 16 residues. Written as DNA, the CDR3 is TGTGCCAGCAGCTACCAGCGGGGGGGCCGAACCGGGGAGCTGTTTTTT. The encoded protein is CASSYQRGGRTGELFF.

This clone turned up a few times. The genes are TRBV2 and TRBJ2-1, with 7 nucleotides matching TRBD2. This CDR3 comprises 15 residues. Germline CDR1 reads SNHLY; CDR2 reads FYNNEI. Trimming took 3 bases from V and 10 from J; bases not matched to a gene: 12. The DNA for the CDR3 is TGTGCCAGCAGTGAGGAGGCTAGCGGCGCCGGCGAGCAGTTCTTC. This codes for CASSEEASGAGEQFF.

V and J are TRBV9 and TRBJ1-4, with TRBD1 matching over 9 bases. J gave up 6 bases and V 4 bases, and 4 bases lay outside the gene matches. Germline V gives CDR1 SGDLS, CDR2 YYNGEE. This CDR3 is built from 14 residues. The CDR3 spells CASSSRTGDEKLFF. CDR3 DNA sequence: TGTGCCAGCAGCTCTAGGACAGGGGATGAAAAACTGTTTTTT. The full variable domain, completed using reference TRBV9 and TRBJ1-4, is DSGVTQTPKHLITATGQRVTLRCSPRSGDLSVYWYQQSLDQGLQFLIQYYNGEERAKGNILERFSAQQFPDLHSELNLSSLELGDSALYFCASSSRTGDEKLFFGSGTQLSVL.

This sequence joins TRBV28 and TRBJ2-7; 7 bases fit TRBD2. Germline V gene sequence: CDR1 MDHEN, CDR2 SYDVKM. The CDR3 runs 14 residues. V shed 8 bases, J shed 2 bases, and the junction held 9 bases outside the gene matches. The CDR3 DNA sequence: TGTGCCAGCGTCTCTAGCGGAGGCGCCTACGAGCAGTACTTC. It is translated as CASVSSGGAYEQYF.

The rearrangement joins TRBV2 to TRBJ2-5; tentative D call: TRBD2 (5 bases). The CDR3 loop spans 13 amino acids. Trimming cost V 6 bases and J 5 bases, with 13 bases left between them. CDR1 is SNHLY, CDR2 FYNNEI, per germline. The CDR3 reads CASSPSRVETQYF. The CDR3 coding sequence is TGTGCCAGCAGCCCCTCGAGGGTGGAGACCCAGTACTTC.